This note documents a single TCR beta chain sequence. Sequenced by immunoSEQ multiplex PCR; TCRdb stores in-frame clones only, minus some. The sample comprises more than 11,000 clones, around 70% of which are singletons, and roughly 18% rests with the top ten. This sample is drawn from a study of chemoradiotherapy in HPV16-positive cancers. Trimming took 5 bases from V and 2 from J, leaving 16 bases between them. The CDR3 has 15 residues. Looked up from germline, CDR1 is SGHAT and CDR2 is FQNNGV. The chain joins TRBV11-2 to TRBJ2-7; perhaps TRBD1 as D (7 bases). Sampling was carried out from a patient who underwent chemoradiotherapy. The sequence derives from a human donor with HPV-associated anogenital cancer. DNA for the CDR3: TGTGCCAGCAGCCTAACGGAGGGGGCCACCTACGAGCAGTACTTC. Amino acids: CASSLTEGATYEQYF.